Listed here are 27 T cell receptor beta chains from one sample, sequenced in a study of long-term antiretroviral therapy in people with HIV. A v3.0 immunoSEQ assay was performed at survey level. Repertoires were generated with immunoSEQ multiplex PCR, while TCRdb's copy carries only in-frame clones and drops some. The sample carries roughly 30,000 clones, 91% recorded once. Material: unsorted PBMCs, obtained 3.1 years after starting antiretroviral therapy. These receptors were obtained from a man aged 18-30 years with HIV.

The chain recombines TRBV4-3 with TRBJ2-2; 8 nucleotides align to TRBD2. The V gene end was trimmed by 6 bases and the J gene end by 3 bases; junction bases not matched to a gene: 6. The CDR3 consists of 15 residues. The V gene's germline CDR1 is LGHNA and CDR2 YSLEER. CDR3: CASRLTSGYTGELFF. The CDR3 DNA is TGCGCCAGCAGGCTAACTAGCGGCTACACCGGGGAGCTGTTTTTT.

The chain links TRBV6-1 to TRBJ1-3; TRBD1 matches at 7 bases. The CDR3 contains 14 residues. The V gene end was trimmed by 5 bases and the J gene end by 4 bases; junction bases not matched to a gene: 5. Germline V gives CDR1 MNHNS, CDR2 SASEGT. CDR3 DNA: TGTGCCAGCAGTATAGGGACAGCAGGAAACACCATATATTTT. As protein: CASSIGTAGNTIYF.

The rearrangement uses TRBV19 and TRBJ2-1, with unresolved D. V lost 6 bases, J lost 6 bases, and 12 bases lay in between. Germline CDR1 and CDR2: LNHDA and SQIVND (reference sequence). The CDR3 loop spans 13 amino acids. CDR3 nucleotides: TGTGCCAGTAGGAAGCCCGCCAGCAATGAGCAGTTCTTC. Translating gives CASRKPASNEQFF.

This chain links TRBV12-5 with TRBJ1-4, with 8 bases that match TRBD1. V was pared by 0 bases and J by 10 bases, with 13 bases of the junction left unmatched. From germline, CDR1 is LGHNT and CDR2 FRNRAP. The CDR3 runs 17 residues. CDR3 sequence: CASGLVHSDRAWRKLFF. CDR3 coding DNA: TGTGCTAGTGGTTTGGTCCACTCGGACAGGGCTTGGCGAAAACTGTTTTTT.

A note on this clone: The junction departs from germline at one end; a sequencing error may be responsible. For the CDR3, the DNA is TGTGCCAGCTCACCACAGAGGGGGGAGAATGGGCAGTTCTTC. This encodes CASSPQRGENGQFF. The V gene is TRBV18, the J gene TRBJ2-1; tentatively, D is TRBD1 or TRBD2 (6 bases each). This CDR3 region has 14 residues. Germline loops: CDR1 KGHSH, CDR2 LQKENI.

J is TRBJ1-4 and V is TRBV7-2; the D is unclear. Germline-derived CDR1 and CDR2 are SGHTA and FQGNSA. The V end was cut by 6 bases, the J end by 8 bases, with 16 bases between. This CDR3 contains 14 residues. In DNA form, the CDR3 reads TGTGCCAGCAGTTTCGGAACAGTGGGCGAAAAACTGTTTTTT. It yields the protein CASSFGTVGEKLFF.

The rearrangement joins TRBV4-2 to TRBJ2-5, with D possibly TRBD2 on 5 matching bases. The germline gives CDR1 LGHNA, CDR2 YNFKEQ. This CDR3 spans 17 amino acids. The V end was cut by 0 bases, the J end by 1 base, with 15 bases between. CDR3 in DNA: TGTGCCAGCAGCCAAGAGGGTCGCTTGGGAGCCCAAGAGACCCAGTACTTC. It translates to CASSQEGRLGAQETQYF.

V and J are TRBV27 and TRBJ2-6; D is possibly TRBD1 (5 bases). Trimming cost V 6 bases and J 4 bases, with 13 bases left between them. The CDR3 is 15 amino acids. In germline, CDR1 is MNHEY, CDR2 SMNVEV (reference sequence). The CDR3 spells CASRRSGLGANVLTF. CDR3 sequence (DNA): TGTGCCAGCAGAAGATCAGGGTTAGGGGCCAACGTCCTGACTTTC.

The gene calls are TRBV29-1 and TRBJ2-1, with 8 bases that match TRBD1. CDR1 SQVTM and CDR2 ANQGSEA come from the germline V gene. This CDR3 contains 15 residues. J gave up 7 bases and V 4 bases, and 12 bases lay outside the gene matches. DNA for the CDR3: TGCAGCGTTGCCGGACAGGGACGGATCTTAAATGAGCAGTTCTTC. Its translation: CSVAGQGRILNEQFF.

The genes are TRBV19 and TRBJ2-7; no firm D call. Looked up from germline, CDR1 is LNHDA and CDR2 is SQIVND (reference sequence). The CDR3 runs to 15 residues. Trimming left V 5 bases short and J 4 bases short, with 18 bases between. The DNA of the CDR3 is TGTGCCAGTAGTCCGCAGACAAGGTCCGTTTACGAGCAGTACTTC. It yields the protein CASSPQTRSVYEQYF.

The chain combines TRBV7-9 with TRBJ1-1, with a possible D match to TRBD1 (6 bases). Germline CDR1 and CDR2: SEHNR and FQNEAQ (reference sequence). The CDR3 runs to 16 residues. Trimming took off 2 bases at V and 1 base at J, with 14 bases between the two ends. The CDR3 nucleotides are TGTGCCAGCAGCTTAACTTACAGGGACTCGAACACTGAAGCTTTCTTT. Amino acid sequence: CASSLTYRDSNTEAFF.

This clone was seen a few times. V and J are TRBV7-9 and TRBJ1-5; weak D call: TRBD1 (5 bases). The CDR3 length is 16 residues. Per germline, CDR1 SEHNR and CDR2 FQNEAQ (reference sequence). Deletions cut 1 base from V and 6 bases from J, with 16 bases between. The DNA of the CDR3 is TGTGCCAGCAGCTTAGAAGCCGGGGCGGGAGGTCAGCCCCAGCATTTT. Its protein is CASSLEAGAGGQPQHF.

This chain joins TRBV15 and TRBJ2-5; D gene ambiguous. Trimming removed 1 base at V and 2 bases at J, with 8 bases between. CDR3 length equals 14 residues. From germline, CDR1 is LNHNV and CDR2 YYDKDF (reference sequence). This CDR3 reads CATSRAGIQETQYF. The CDR3 nucleotides are TGTGCCACCAGCAGAGCTGGGATTCAAGAGACCCAGTACTTC.

This clone was counted once. The CDR3 loop is CASSTTSGPGDNEQFF. Written as DNA, the CDR3 is TGTGCCAGCAGCACAACCTCAGGACCGGGAGACAATGAGCAGTTCTTC. The chain couples TRBV11-1 to TRBJ2-1, with a weak D call TRBD2 (6 bases). The germline V gene encodes CDR1 SGHAT and CDR2 FQDESV (reference sequence). Trimming took 5 bases from V and 5 from J, leaving 19 bases between them. This CDR3 contains 16 residues. Full variable domain (missing parts from reference TRBV11-1 and TRBJ2-1): EAEVAQSPRYKITEKSQAVAFWCDPISGHATLYWYRQILGQGPELLVQFQDESVVDDSQLPKDRFSAERLKGVDSTLKIQPAELGDSAMYLCASSTTSGPGDNEQFFGPGTRLTVL.

V gene TRBV6-5 combines with J gene TRBJ1-1; the D is unclear. The CDR3 runs 11 residues. Looked up from germline, CDR1 is MNHEY and CDR2 is SVGAGI. V was clipped by 8 bases and J by 9 bases, with 13 bases between them. CDR3 sequence (DNA): TGTGCCAGCGGGAGGGAGGACCAAGCTTTCTTT. The encoded protein is CASGREDQAFF.

The chain employs TRBV28 and TRBJ2-7, with 8 positions matching TRBD1. The ends lost 7 bases at V and 6 bases at J; junction bases unmatched: 11. This CDR3 region has 14 residues. The germline CDR1 and CDR2 sequences are MDHEN and SYDVKM. CDR3 nucleotide sequence: TGTGCCAGCATCCGAAGACCAGGGGGCGTCGAGCAGTACTTC. Amino acids: CASIRRPGGVEQYF.

V and J are TRBV2 and TRBJ1-2; the D is unclear. Germline CDR1 reads SNHLY; CDR2 reads FYNNEI. CDR3 size: 11 residues. V lost 6 bases and J lost 5, with 7 bases in between. The CDR3 region has the DNA TGTGCCAGCAGAATCGGGTATGGCTACACCTTC. This encodes CASRIGYGYTF.

The chain uses TRBV9 and TRBJ1-6, with D uncertain. V lost 1 base, J lost 10 bases, and 12 bases lay in between. This CDR3 has 14 amino acids. The germline V gene encodes CDR1 SGDLS and CDR2 YYNGEE. CDR3 region: CASSVKAGGSPLHF. DNA of the CDR3: TGTGCCAGCAGCGTAAAGGCAGGAGGCTCACCCCTCCACTTT.

The genes are TRBV19 and TRBJ1-1; the D gene is possibly TRBD1 (5 bases). The CDR3 is 15 residues long. The V gene lost 3 bases and the J gene lost 2 bases, with 13 bases spanning the gap. Germline lookup yields CDR1 LNHDA and CDR2 SQIVND (reference sequence). CDR3 residues: CASSILGTGNTEAFF. The CDR3 bases are TGTGCCAGTAGTATCCTCGGGACGGGTAACACTGAAGCTTTCTTT.

This clone was counted once. The chain couples TRBV9 to TRBJ1-2; 10 nucleotides align to TRBD1. Germline V gene sequence: CDR1 SGDLS, CDR2 YYNGEE. V was pared by 3 bases and J by 4 bases, with 6 bases of the junction left unmatched. The CDR3 covers 15 residues. CDR3 sequence reads: CASSATGTGAYGYTF. As DNA, the CDR3 is TGTGCCAGCAGCGCCACCGGGACAGGGGCCTATGGCTACACCTTC.

V usage is TRBV18 and J usage is TRBJ2-3, with D perhaps matching TRBD2 (6 bases). The CDR3 has 16 amino acids. The germline V gene has CDR1 KGHSH and CDR2 LQKENI. V lost 0 bases and J 1 base, leaving 11 bases between the germline ends. CDR3 in DNA: TGTGCCAGCTCACCACCAGGGAGGAGTGGCACAGATACGCAGTATTTT. Its protein product is CASSPPGRSGTDTQYF.

This clone was observed once. The chain joins TRBV5-5 to TRBJ2-2; D is perhaps TRBD2 (6 bases). Germline CDR1 SGHKS, CDR2 YYEKEE (reference sequence). This CDR3 is 15 amino acids long. V was trimmed by 4 bases and J by 2 bases, leaving 12 bases between them. In DNA, the CDR3 is TGTGCCAGCAGCGACCGGGACTCTAACACCGGGGAGCTGTTTTTT. It codes for CASSDRDSNTGELFF.

The chain carries TRBV18 and TRBJ2-3, with TRBD2 identical over 7 bases. Germline values: CDR1 KGHSH, CDR2 LQKENI. V lost 2 bases and J lost 4; bases outside the gene matches: 6. The CDR3 runs to 15 residues. DNA for the CDR3: TGTGCCAGCTCACCAAACCGACTAGCTCCAGATACGCAGTATTTT. It specifies CASSPNRLAPDTQYF.

The V gene is TRBV7-6, the J gene TRBJ1-1, with D tentatively TRBD1 (6 bases). This CDR3 comprises 14 residues. Germline V gene data show CDR1 as SGHVS and CDR2 as FNYEAQ. V lost 1 base to trimming and J lost 1 base, with 7 bases between them. CDR3 residues: CASSLGTENTEAFF. CDR3 DNA: TGTGCCAGCAGCTTAGGGACAGAGAACACTGAAGCTTTCTTT.

The chain couples TRBV10-3 to TRBJ2-1; 12 bases align to TRBD2. The CDR3 contains 14 residues. After removal of 6 bases from V and 7 bases from J, the junction contained 4 bases not matched to a gene. Germline V gives CDR1 ENHRY, CDR2 SYGVKD. CDR3 DNA sequence: TGTGCCATCAGGACTAGCGGGGGAGGGAATGAGCAGTTCTTC. Translating it yields CAIRTSGGGNEQFF.

The J gene is TRBJ2-7, the V gene TRBV7-9; the match to TRBD2 covers 14 bases. This CDR3 is 18 amino acids long. V lost 6 bases to trimming and J lost 4 bases; unmatched junction nucleotides: 14. Germline loops: CDR1 SEHNR, CDR2 FQNEAQ (reference sequence). CDR3 sequence (DNA): TGTGCCAGCAGTTTGGGACTAGCGGGAGAACAACCATCATACGAGCAGTACTTC. It encodes CASSLGLAGEQPSYEQYF.

This clone was detected only a few times. This sequence joins TRBV7-8 and TRBJ2-7; TRBD2 matches at 7 bases. CDR3 length: 13 residues. Germline V CDR1 and CDR2: SGHVS, FQNEAQ. Trimming at V came to 5 bases and at J to 2 bases, leaving 3 bases not matched to a gene. The CDR3 loop reads CASSRGGTYEQYF. CDR3 DNA: TGTGCCAGCAGCCGCGGGGGAACCTACGAGCAGTACTTC.